The 9 T cell receptor beta chains given below trace back to one sample, sequenced in a study of cytomegalovirus exposure and HLA in healthy donors (dated by TCRdb to 2016 to 2017). The receptor library was made with the immunoSEQ multiplex PCR assay. For the multiplex PCR, a mixture combining 60 forward primers for TCR Vbeta segments and 13 reverse primers for TCR Jbeta segments was used. TCRdb holds this immuneACCESS table with in-frame rearrangements only. Some clones are missing; in checked studies, unresolved V genes explain under half, and the rest has no known cause. The sample includes approximately 130,000 clones, with 75% to 90% observed a single time. Of the sample, around 4.1% is held by the ten largest clones. The sample was PBMCs. These receptors all stem from a woman in her thirties or forties in good health and CMV-seronegative.

This chain joins TRBV5-1 and TRBJ1-2; unclear D gene. V was pared by 0 bases and J by 8 bases, with 11 bases between. The CDR3 extends over 13 amino acids. CDR1 is SGHRS, CDR2 YFSETQ, per germline. The CDR3: CASSLEAVTGYTF. CDR3 coding DNA: TGCGCCAGCAGCTTGGAGGCGGTGACCGGCTACACCTTC.

The chain recombines TRBV5-1 with TRBJ1-1; the D is unclear. The length of the CDR3 is 14 residues. V was clipped by 2 bases and J by 3 bases, with 11 bases between them. Germline V gene sequence: CDR1 SGHRS, CDR2 YFSETQ. In DNA, the CDR3 is TGCGCCAGCAGCTTTACCGGTAGAGACACTGAAGCTTTCTTT. The encoded protein is CASSFTGRDTEAFF.

The CDR3 bases are TGTGCCAGCAGCTTAAGCCCCCAGGGGCCGCGCAATCAGCCCCAGCATTTT. As protein: CASSLSPQGPRNQPQHF. The chain combines TRBV7-8 with TRBJ1-5, with D possibly matching TRBD1 (6 bases). From germline, CDR1 is SGHVS and CDR2 FQNEAQ. The V and J ends lost 2 bases and 2 bases respectively, with 16 bases between them. This CDR3 spans 17 amino acids.

The rearrangement links TRBV6-6 to TRBJ2-2, with D unclear. The CDR3 has 13 amino acids. Germline V gene lookup returns CDR1 MNHNY and CDR2 SVGAGI (reference sequence). Between the trimmed V and J ends, which lost 6 bases and 3 bases, there was a span of 8 bases. The DNA of the CDR3 is TGTGCCAGCAGCTATCAATACACCGGGGAGCTGTTTTTT. This encodes CASSYQYTGELFF.

The count of this clone is one. The V and J genes are TRBV9 and TRBJ2-1; D possibly corresponds to TRBD1 (5 bases). CDR1 and CDR2 (germline): SGDLS, YYNGEE. Trimming stripped 3 bases from V and 9 bases from J, with 31 bases between. The CDR3 totals 19 residues. CDR3 in DNA: TGTGCCAGCAGCGAGCCCGAAGCCCGATTACAGGCTGCTGTCAGTGAGCAGTTCTTC. Translating gives CASSEPEARLQAAVSEQFF.

J is TRBJ1-5 and V is TRBV5-1; TRBD1 aligns across 10 bases. In germline, CDR1 is SGHRS, CDR2 YFSETQ. The CDR3 consists of 14 residues. V was pared by 3 bases and J by 6 bases, with 3 bases of the junction left unmatched. CDR3 nucleotide sequence: TGCGCCAGCAGCTCGACAGGGGGCGTTCAGCCCCAGCATTTT. Translated: CASSSTGGVQPQHF.

CDR3 amino acids: CASSPGLANTQYF. The CDR3 DNA reads TGTGCCAGCAGCCCGGGACTAGCCAATACGCAGTATTTT. This chain connects TRBV14 to TRBJ2-3, with 9 bases that match TRBD2. This CDR3 region has 13 residues. Unmatched junction bases numbered 3, after V lost 4 bases and J lost 7 bases. CDR1 is SGHDN and CDR2 is FVKESK in the germline V gene.

The DNA of the CDR3 is TGTGCCAGCAGCGGCACAGGGACAGTCTACGAGCAGTACTTC. Residues: CASSGTGTVYEQYF. The chain couples TRBV9 to TRBJ2-7; TRBD1 matches at 7 bases. Trimming at V came to 3 bases and at J to 3 bases, leaving 6 bases not matched to a gene. The CDR3 has 14 residues. From germline, CDR1 is SGDLS and CDR2 YYNGEE.

The rearrangement joins TRBV7-2 to TRBJ2-3; 14 bases fit TRBD2. The ends lost 7 bases at V and 6 bases at J; junction bases unmatched: 9. CDR1 SGHTA and CDR2 FQGNSA come from the germline V gene. CDR3 length: 16 amino acids. The CDR3 bases are TGTGCCAGCAACGGACGACTAGCGGGGGGGGTTGATACGCAGTATTTT. It is translated as CASNGRLAGGVDTQYF. The full variable domain, completed using reference TRBV7-2 and TRBJ2-3, is GAGVSQSPSNKVTEKGKDVELRCDPISGHTALYWYRQSLGQGLEFLIYFQGNSAPDKSGLPSDRFSAERTGGSVSTLTIQRTQQEDSAVYLCASNGRLAGGVDTQYFGPGTRLTVL.